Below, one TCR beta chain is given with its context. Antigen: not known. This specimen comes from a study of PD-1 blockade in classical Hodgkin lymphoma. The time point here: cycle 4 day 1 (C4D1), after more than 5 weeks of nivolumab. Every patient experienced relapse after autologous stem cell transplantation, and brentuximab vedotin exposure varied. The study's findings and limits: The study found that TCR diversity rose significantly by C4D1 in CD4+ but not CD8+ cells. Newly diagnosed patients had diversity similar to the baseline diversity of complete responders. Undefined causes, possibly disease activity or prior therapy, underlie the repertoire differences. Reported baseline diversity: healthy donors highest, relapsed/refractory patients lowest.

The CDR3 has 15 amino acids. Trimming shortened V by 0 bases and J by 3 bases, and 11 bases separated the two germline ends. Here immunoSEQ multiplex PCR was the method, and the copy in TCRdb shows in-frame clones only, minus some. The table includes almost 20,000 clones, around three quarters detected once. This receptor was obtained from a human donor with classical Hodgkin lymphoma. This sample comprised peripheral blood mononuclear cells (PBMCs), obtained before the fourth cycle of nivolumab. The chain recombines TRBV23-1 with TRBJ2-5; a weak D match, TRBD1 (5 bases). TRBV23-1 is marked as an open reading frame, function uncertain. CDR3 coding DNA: TGCGCCAGCAGTCAATCTACGGACAAAGAAGAGACCCAGTACTTC. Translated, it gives CASSQSTDKEETQYF.